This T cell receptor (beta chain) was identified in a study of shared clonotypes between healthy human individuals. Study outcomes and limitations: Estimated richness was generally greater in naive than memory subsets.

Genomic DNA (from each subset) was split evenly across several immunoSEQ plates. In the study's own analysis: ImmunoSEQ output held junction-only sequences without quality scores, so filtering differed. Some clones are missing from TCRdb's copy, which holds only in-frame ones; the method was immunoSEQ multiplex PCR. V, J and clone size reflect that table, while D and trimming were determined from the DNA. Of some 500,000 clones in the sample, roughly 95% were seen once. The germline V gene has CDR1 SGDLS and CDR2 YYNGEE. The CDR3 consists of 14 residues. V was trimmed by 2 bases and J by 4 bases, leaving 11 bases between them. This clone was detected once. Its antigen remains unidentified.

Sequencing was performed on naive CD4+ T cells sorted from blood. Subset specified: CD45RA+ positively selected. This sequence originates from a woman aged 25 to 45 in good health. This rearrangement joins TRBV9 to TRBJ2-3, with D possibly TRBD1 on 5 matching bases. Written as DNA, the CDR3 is TGTGCCAGCAGCGTTTTATCACAGGCAGATACGCAGTATTTT. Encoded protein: CASSVLSQADTQYF.